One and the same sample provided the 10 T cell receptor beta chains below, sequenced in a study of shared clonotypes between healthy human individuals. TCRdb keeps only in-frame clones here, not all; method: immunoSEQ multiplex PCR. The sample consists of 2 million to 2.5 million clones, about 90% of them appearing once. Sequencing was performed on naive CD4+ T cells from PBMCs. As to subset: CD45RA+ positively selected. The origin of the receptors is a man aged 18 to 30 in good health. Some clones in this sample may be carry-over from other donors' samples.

As DNA, the CDR3 is TGTGCCAGCAGTCTCATAGCGGCTAGCTCCTACAATGAGCAGTTCTTC. Its translation is CASSLIAASSYNEQFF. The chain carries TRBV7-2 and TRBJ2-1; perhaps TRBD2 as D (6 bases). Per germline, CDR1 SGHTA and CDR2 FQGNSA. This CDR3 is built from 16 residues. V lost 6 bases and J 0 bases, leaving 15 bases between the germline ends.

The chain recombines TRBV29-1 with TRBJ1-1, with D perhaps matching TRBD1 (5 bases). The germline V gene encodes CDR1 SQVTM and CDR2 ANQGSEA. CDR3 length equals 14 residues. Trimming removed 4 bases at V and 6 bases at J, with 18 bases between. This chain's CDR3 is CSVVGLSIFSEAFF. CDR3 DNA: TGCAGCGTTGTGGGGCTGTCCATCTTCTCTGAAGCTTTCTTT.

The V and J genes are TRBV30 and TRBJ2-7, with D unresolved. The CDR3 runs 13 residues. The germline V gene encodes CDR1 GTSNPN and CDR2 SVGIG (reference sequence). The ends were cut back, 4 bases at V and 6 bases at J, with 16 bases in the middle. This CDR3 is CAWTTRPLVEQYF. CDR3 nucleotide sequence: TGTGCCTGGACCACACGACCCCTAGTCGAGCAGTACTTC.

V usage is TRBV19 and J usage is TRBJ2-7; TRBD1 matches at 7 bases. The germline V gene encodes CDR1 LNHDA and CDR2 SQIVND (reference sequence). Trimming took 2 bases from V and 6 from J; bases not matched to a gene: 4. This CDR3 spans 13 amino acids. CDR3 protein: CASSIHYRGEQYF. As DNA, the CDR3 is TGTGCCAGTAGTATACATTACAGGGGCGAGCAGTACTTC.

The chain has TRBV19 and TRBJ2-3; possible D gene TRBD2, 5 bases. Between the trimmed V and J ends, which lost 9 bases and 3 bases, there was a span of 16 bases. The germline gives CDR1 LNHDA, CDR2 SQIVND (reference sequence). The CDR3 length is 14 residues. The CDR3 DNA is TGTGCCAGCGGGGTTGGTGGCGCGACAGATACGCAGTATTTT. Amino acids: CASGVGGATDTQYF.

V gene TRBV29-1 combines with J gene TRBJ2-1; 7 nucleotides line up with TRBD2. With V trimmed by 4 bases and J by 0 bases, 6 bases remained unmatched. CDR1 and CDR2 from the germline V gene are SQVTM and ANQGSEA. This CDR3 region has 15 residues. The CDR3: CSVVSGGPSYNEQFF. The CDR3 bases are TGCAGCGTTGTTTCGGGAGGCCCCTCCTACAATGAGCAGTTCTTC.

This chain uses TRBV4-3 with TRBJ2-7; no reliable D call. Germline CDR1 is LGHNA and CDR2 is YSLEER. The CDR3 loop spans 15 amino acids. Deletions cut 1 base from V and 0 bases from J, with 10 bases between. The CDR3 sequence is CASSQGSAGSYEQYF. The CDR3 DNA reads TGCGCCAGCAGCCAAGGAAGTGCAGGCTCCTACGAGCAGTACTTC.

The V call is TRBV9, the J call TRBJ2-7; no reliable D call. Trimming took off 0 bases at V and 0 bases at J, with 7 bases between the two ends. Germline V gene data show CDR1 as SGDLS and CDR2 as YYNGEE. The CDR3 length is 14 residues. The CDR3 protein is CASSVATSSYEQYF. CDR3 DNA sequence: TGTGCCAGCAGCGTAGCTACGAGCTCCTACGAGCAGTACTTC.

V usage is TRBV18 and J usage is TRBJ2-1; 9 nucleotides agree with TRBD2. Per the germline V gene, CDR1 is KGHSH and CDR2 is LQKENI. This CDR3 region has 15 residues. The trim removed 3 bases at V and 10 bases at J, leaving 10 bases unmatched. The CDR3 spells CASSPWTSVEAEQFF. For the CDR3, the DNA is TGTGCCAGCTCACCCTGGACTAGCGTTGAGGCAGAGCAGTTCTTC.

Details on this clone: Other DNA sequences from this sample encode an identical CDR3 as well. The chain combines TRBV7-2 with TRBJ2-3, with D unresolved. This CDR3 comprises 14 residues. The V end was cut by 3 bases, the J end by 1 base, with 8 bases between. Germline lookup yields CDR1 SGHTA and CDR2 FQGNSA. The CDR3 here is CASSLGSRTDTQYF. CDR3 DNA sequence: TGTGCCAGCAGCTTGGGATCCCGCACAGATACGCAGTATTTT.